Below, 8 T cell receptor beta chains from the same sample are listed, as sequenced in a study of T cell responses to AZD1222 COVID-19 vaccine. Clones were sequenced by immunoSEQ multiplex PCR, and TCRdb holds only the in-frame ones, with some missing. This sample has fewer than 110,000 clones, with 92% found just once. The sequencing used peripheral blood, collected 28 days after the second AZD1222 dose. Source of these receptors: an adult who received the AZD1222 COVID-19 vaccine.

This clone was seen only a few times. J is TRBJ1-2 and V is TRBV5-1; TRBD1 matches at 7 bases. CDR3 length: 15 amino acids. V lost 3 bases to trimming and J lost 5 bases; unmatched junction nucleotides: 10. Per germline, CDR1 SGHRS and CDR2 YFSETQ. The CDR3 coding sequence is TGCGCCAGCAGCTCTGAGCCCGGGACAGCGTATGGCTACACCTTC. Translating it yields CASSSEPGTAYGYTF.

The CDR3 here is CASSRNRANEKLFF. CDR3 bases: TGTGCCAGCAGCCGCAACAGGGCTAATGAAAAACTGTTTTTT. This rearrangement joins TRBV3-1 (or the pseudogene TRBV3-2) to TRBJ1-4; possibly TRBD1 for D (6 bases). V lost 4 bases to trimming and J lost 3 bases, with 9 bases between them. The CDR3 loop spans 14 amino acids. Germline V gene data show CDR1 as LGHDT and CDR2 as YNNKEL (reference sequence).

This clone was counted only a few times. This rearrangement joins TRBV2 to TRBJ2-7; no firm D call. V gave up 6 bases and J gave up 4 bases, with 7 bases separating them. The CDR3 loop spans 11 amino acids. Germline CDR1 reads SNHLY; CDR2 reads FYNNEI. CDR3 residues: CASSSRYEQYF. The DNA of the CDR3 is TGTGCCAGCAGCTCTCGGTACGAGCAGTACTTC. The variable domain in full, completed from reference TRBV2 and TRBJ2-7, reads EPEVTQTPSHQVTQMGQEVILRCVPISNHLYFYWYRQILGQKVEFLVSFYNNEISEKSEIFDDQFSVERPDGSNFTLKIRSTKLEDSAMYFCASSSRYEQYFGPGTRLTVT.

This clone was recorded only once. The chain joins TRBV28 to TRBJ2-1; D may be TRBD2 (6 bases). Germline lookup yields CDR1 MDHEN and CDR2 SYDVKM. This CDR3 spans 16 amino acids. Trimming removed 5 bases at V and 5 bases at J, with 19 bases between. The CDR3 coding sequence is TGTGCCAGCAGTCTCCTAGGCGGGGCAAGGGACAATGAGCAGTTCTTC. It is translated as CASSLLGGARDNEQFF.

This clone was observed once. The chain employs TRBV13 and TRBJ1-1, with D unresolved. V was clipped by 3 bases and J by 0 bases, with 5 bases between them. Germline-derived CDR1 and CDR2 are PRHDT and FYEKMQ (reference sequence). The CDR3 consists of 13 residues. This CDR3 is CASSFTLNTEAFF. For the CDR3, the DNA is TGTGCCAGCAGCTTCACCTTGAACACTGAAGCTTTCTTT.

The V and J genes are TRBV5-6 and TRBJ1-1, with 7 bases lining up with TRBD1. This CDR3 spans 13 amino acids. Germline V CDR1 and CDR2: SGHDT, YYEEEE. With 7 bases clipped from V and 2 bases from J, the junction kept 5 bases outside the gene matches. CDR3 region: CASSGTANTEAFF. The CDR3 DNA reads as TGTGCCAGCTCCGGGACAGCTAACACTGAAGCTTTCTTT. The full variable domain, with the rest looked up from reference TRBV5-6 and TRBJ1-1, is DAGVTQSPTHLIKTRGQQVTLRCSPKSGHDTVSWYQQALGQGPQFIFQYYEEEERQRGNFPDRFSGHQFPNYSSELNVNALLLGDSALYLCASSGTANTEAFFGQGTRLTVV.

The chain joins TRBV28 to TRBJ1-2; 10 positions match TRBD1. The V segment lost 4 bases and the J segment 6 bases; nucleotides outside the gene matches: 5. This CDR3 is built from 14 residues. The V gene's germline CDR1 is MDHEN and CDR2 SYDVKM. This CDR3 reads CASSSGTGEDGYTF. The CDR3 DNA reads TGTGCCAGCAGTTCCGGGACAGGGGAGGATGGCTACACCTTC.

The V and J genes are TRBV11-2 and TRBJ2-2; no clear D. Germline V lookup: CDR1 SGHAT, CDR2 FQNNGV. This CDR3 has 14 amino acids. V dropped 2 bases and J dropped 7 bases, with 11 bases sitting between them. This CDR3 is CASSLRARGGELFF. CDR3 coding DNA: TGTGCCAGCAGCTTACGCGCCCGAGGCGGGGAGCTGTTTTTT. The complete variable domain, with remaining parts taken from reference TRBV11-2 and TRBJ2-2, reads EAGVAQSPRYKIIEKRQSVAFWCNPISGHATLYWYQQILGQGPKLLIQFQNNGVVDDSQLPKDRFSAERLKGVDSTLKIQPAKLEDSAVYLCASSLRARGGELFFGEGSRLTVL.